The T cell receptor beta chain described here comes from a study of blood T cell repertoires in COVID-19. Study summary: The study drew acute and convalescent COVID-19 samples from the United States, Italy and Spain.

Method: immunoSEQ multiplex PCR; TCRdb's copy keeps in-frame clones and lacks some. The sample has 250,000 to 350,000 clones, about 88% seen once. The CDR3 has 14 amino acids. V shed 3 bases, J shed 1 base, and the junction held 2 bases outside the gene matches. From germline, CDR1 is SGHTA and CDR2 FQGNSA. The chain is built from TRBV7-2 and TRBJ2-7; 8 bases map to TRBD2. The sequencing sample was made of peripheral blood. The sequence was collected from a human donor with COVID-19, enrolled during active disease. The donor label of this sample is uncertain. As DNA, the CDR3 is TGTGCCAGCAGCTTGGGACTAGGGTCCTACGAGCAGTACTTC. As protein: CASSLGLGSYEQYF.